These T cell receptor beta chains were read from a single sample in a study of Ad26.COV2.S vaccination and SARS-CoV-2 variants. Here immunoSEQ multiplex PCR was the method, and the copy in TCRdb shows in-frame clones only, minus some. The sample has about 410,000 clones, 75% to 90% seen once; the top ten hold approximately 1.9%. Sequencing was performed on peripheral blood, taken in a trial of Ad26.COV2.S vaccine versus placebo. These receptors all come from a person between 18 and 60 years old who received the Ad26.COV2.S COVID-19 vaccine or a placebo. The CDR3 runs from the conserved cysteine through the conserved F or W. D genes are given only for firm matches. Expanded clones get a size class; other rows say once, few or many, or leave the size out.

j_call v_call clone_size cdr3_length d_call cdr3_nt cdr3_aa
TRBJ2-7 TRBV19 NA 12 TRBD1 TGTGCCAGTAGTCGGACAGGCCACGAGCAGTACTTC CASSRTGHEQYF
TRBJ1-6 TRBV15 NA 13 NA TGTGCCACCAGCAGAGATCGGGGCTCACCCCTCCACTTT CATSRDRGSPLHF
TRBJ2-1 TRBV12-3/TRBV12-4 NA 13 NA TGTGCCAGCACCCTGGGGGCTTACAATGAGCAGTTCTTC CASTLGAYNEQFF
TRBJ2-1 TRBV9 NA 14 TRBD2 TGTGCCAGCAGCGTAGAAATAGCGGGCGATGAGCAGTTCTTC CASSVEIAGDEQFF
TRBJ2-3 TRBV24-1 NA 16 TRBD1 TGTGCCACCAGTGATCCCGGACAGGGGCGCACAGATACGCAGTATTTT CATSDPGQGRTDTQYF
TRBJ2-3 TRBV7-3 NA 17 TRBD2 TGTGCCAGCAGCCTAAGGGCGGGGACTAGTTTGTGCTATACGCAGTATTTT CASSLRAGTSLCYTQYF
TRBJ1-1 TRBV25-1 once 14 NA TGTGCCAGCAGTGACGCGGAGGTCGGGACTGAAGCTTTCTTT CASSDAEVGTEAFF
TRBJ2-7 TRBV27 few 12 TRBD1 TGTGCCAGCAGTTCTAGACAGGGCGAGCAGTACTTC CASSSRQGEQYF
TRBJ2-7 TRBV5-1 NA 16 TRBD1 TGCGCCAGCAGCCCCCTGCCGGGACAGGGGGCTCGGGAGCAGTACTTC CASSPLPGQGAREQYF
TRBJ1-1 TRBV29-1 NA 14 NA TGCAGCGTTGAAGGAGACGGGATGAACACTGAAGCTTTCTTT CSVEGDGMNTEAFF
TRBJ2-1 TRBV7-9 NA 13 NA TGTGCCAGCAGCCCGGACAGCTCCCATGAGCAGTTCTTC CASSPDSSHEQFF
TRBJ2-7 TRBV28 NA 16 NA TGTGCCAGCAGTTACCTCAGTGTCGGGGGAACCTACGAGCAGTACTTC CASSYLSVGGTYEQYF
TRBJ2-7 TRBV7-2 NA 14 TRBD2 TGTGCCAGCAGCTTATCATCCGGGACTAGGGGGCAGTACTTC CASSLSSGTRGQYF
TRBJ2-7 TRBV3-1/TRBV3-2 NA 15 NA TGTGCCAGCAGCCAGGGTTTGGCGGTGTCCTACGAGCAGTACTTC CASSQGLAVSYEQYF
TRBJ2-1 TRBV7-3 NA 13 NA TGTGCCAGCAGCTTATCTACATACAATGAGCAGTTCTTC CASSLSTYNEQFF
TRBJ2-1 TRBV6-2/TRBV6-3 NA 19 TRBD2 TGTGCCAGCAGTTACGTTGTTTCTAGCGGGAGGGTTTCCTACAATGAGCAGTTCTTC CASSYVVSSGRVSYNEQFF
TRBJ2-1 TRBV28 NA 16 TRBD1 TGTGCCAGCAGTTTCGGACAGGGAAATGCCTACAATGAGCAGTTCTTC CASSFGQGNAYNEQFF
TRBJ1-1 TRBV5-5 NA 14 NA TGTGCCAGCAGCTTGCAGTGGAAGAGGACTGAAGCTTTCTTT CASSLQWKRTEAFF
TRBJ2-1 TRBV3-1/TRBV3-2 NA 15 NA TGTGCCAGCAGCCTCAAACCTACCGATCTCGCTGAGCAGTTCTTC CASSLKPTDLAEQFF
TRBJ2-2 TRBV6-5 NA 16 TRBD2 TGTGCCAGCAGTTACTTAGCGGGAGTTGTCACCGGGGAGCTGTTTTTT CASSYLAGVVTGELFF
TRBJ2-4 TRBV10-3 NA 14 NA TGTGCCATCAGTGAGTCGGCGGGTAAAAACATTCAGTACTTC CAISESAGKNIQYF
TRBJ1-3 TRBV7-9 few 17 NA TGTGCCAGCAGCTTAGTCGGGAGAAAACACTCTGGAAACACCATATATTTT CASSLVGRKHSGNTIYF
TRBJ2-7 TRBV5-4 NA 13 NA TGTGCCAGCCGACGCCAGGGGAGGGACGAGCAGTACTTC CASRRQGRDEQYF
TRBJ1-1 TRBV5-1 NA 18 TRBD1 TGCGCCAGCAGCCTATTCGGGGGCAGGGGGACTCTGAACACTGAAGCTTTCTTT CASSLFGGRGTLNTEAFF
TRBJ2-7 TRBV30 NA 14 NA TGTGCCTGGAGTGGTGGTCGGGGCTCCTACGAGCAGTACTTC CAWSGGRGSYEQYF
TRBJ2-7 TRBV5-1 NA 13 NA TGCGCCAGCAGCTTAGCGTTCCCCTACGAGCAGTACTTC CASSLAFPYEQYF
TRBJ2-7 TRBV11-2 NA 14 NA TGTGCCAGCAGAGGGGCTTCCTCTCCCCACGAGCAGTACTTC CASRGASSPHEQYF